Listed below are T cell receptor beta chains from one sample, sequenced in a study of cytomegalovirus exposure and HLA in healthy donors. Assay used: immunoSEQ multiplex PCR; TCRdb lists only in-frame clones, some missing. The sample holds 180,000 or so clones, approximately 9.5% seen once. The sample consisted of PBMCs. These receptor sequences come from a woman aged 25 to 45 in good health and CMV-seropositive. Both conserved end residues are part of each CDR3. Fields, in order: D gene, clone size, V gene, J gene, CDR3 protein, CDR3 DNA. A D gene is named only where the DNA matches it firmly. The size field is filled for only some rows; it gives once, few, many or a size class.

D gene: -; clone size: few; V gene: TRBV5-6; J gene: TRBJ1-2; CDR3 protein: CASSGGWRRYTF; CDR3 DNA: TGTGCCAGCAGCGGTGGGTGGCGGCGCTACACCTTC
D gene: -; clone size: -; V gene: TRBV4-2; J gene: TRBJ2-7; CDR3 protein: CASSSREYPYEQYF; CDR3 DNA: TGTGCCAGCAGCAGCCGGGAGTACCCCTACGAGCAGTACTTC
D gene: -; clone size: -; V gene: TRBV27; J gene: TRBJ2-6; CDR3 protein: CASTRDAGANVLTF; CDR3 DNA: TGTGCCAGCACCCGGGATGCTGGGGCCAACGTCCTGACTTTC
D gene: -; clone size: -; V gene: TRBV19; J gene: TRBJ2-7; CDR3 protein: CASSRLTEPYEQYF; CDR3 DNA: TGTGCCAGTAGTAGATTGACAGAACCCTACGAGCAGTACTTC
D gene: -; clone size: -; V gene: TRBV7-9; J gene: TRBJ1-5; CDR3 protein: CASSHNEGGDQPQHF; CDR3 DNA: TGTGCCAGCAGTCATAATGAAGGGGGAGATCAGCCCCAGCATTTT
D gene: -; clone size: -; V gene: TRBV5-4; J gene: TRBJ2-7; CDR3 protein: CASSFPGVQYEQYF; CDR3 DNA: TGTGCCAGCAGCTTCCCGGGAGTTCAATACGAGCAGTACTTC
D gene: TRBD2; clone size: -; V gene: TRBV4-2; J gene: TRBJ2-3; CDR3 protein: CASSQDTGGPTDTQYF; CDR3 DNA: TGTGCCAGCAGCCAAGATACGGGAGGGCCCACAGATACGCAGTATTTT
D gene: TRBD2; clone size: -; V gene: TRBV5-1; J gene: TRBJ2-1; CDR3 protein: CASSTSGSFNEQFF; CDR3 DNA: TGCGCCAGCAGCACTAGCGGGAGTTTTAATGAGCAGTTCTTC
D gene: -; clone size: -; V gene: TRBV2; J gene: TRBJ2-5; CDR3 protein: CASSEFGRLVFRETQYF; CDR3 DNA: TGTGCCAGCAGTGAATTCGGTAGACTAGTCTTCCGGGAGACCCAGTACTTC
D gene: TRBD1; clone size: -; V gene: TRBV27; J gene: TRBJ2-7; CDR3 protein: CASSRTGTGTYEQYF; CDR3 DNA: TGTGCCAGCAGTCGAACCGGGACAGGGACCTACGAGCAGTACTTC
D gene: TRBD1; clone size: -; V gene: TRBV19; J gene: TRBJ1-2; CDR3 protein: CASSPKLDRAGYTF; CDR3 DNA: TGTGCCAGTAGTCCTAAGCTCGACAGGGCCGGCTACACCTTC
D gene: TRBD2; clone size: -; V gene: TRBV9; J gene: TRBJ2-7; CDR3 protein: CASSGTSGRAGEQYF; CDR3 DNA: TGTGCCAGCAGCGGAACTAGCGGGAGGGCAGGCGAGCAGTACTTC
D gene: TRBD1; clone size: few; V gene: TRBV19; J gene: TRBJ1-5; CDR3 protein: CASINRGSNQPQHF; CDR3 DNA: TGTGCCAGTATCAACAGGGGTAGCAATCAGCCCCAGCATTTT
D gene: -; clone size: -; V gene: TRBV29-1; J gene: TRBJ2-2; CDR3 protein: CSVGPFSGTNTGELFF; CDR3 DNA: TGCAGCGTTGGCCCTTTTAGCGGAACGAACACCGGGGAGCTGTTTTTT
D gene: TRBD1; clone size: -; V gene: TRBV4-1; J gene: TRBJ1-1; CDR3 protein: CASSPPRQGADTEAFF; CDR3 DNA: TGCGCCAGCAGCCCTCCCCGACAGGGGGCGGACACTGAAGCTTTCTTT
D gene: TRBD1; clone size: few; V gene: TRBV12-5; J gene: TRBJ2-5; CDR3 protein: CASGSPQKWDSHFQETQYF; CDR3 DNA: TGTGCTAGTGGTTCCCCCCAGAAATGGGACAGCCACTTCCAAGAGACCCAGTACTTC
D gene: -; clone size: -; V gene: TRBV5-5; J gene: TRBJ1-1; CDR3 protein: CASSLSTGGDTEAFF; CDR3 DNA: TGTGCCAGCAGCTTGTCGACAGGAGGCGATACTGAAGCTTTCTTT
D gene: TRBD2; clone size: -; V gene: TRBV9; J gene: TRBJ2-7; CDR3 protein: CASTPREDPREQYF; CDR3 DNA: TGTGCCAGCACCCCCCGGGAGGATCCCAGAGAGCAGTACTTC
D gene: -; clone size: few; V gene: TRBV11-2; J gene: TRBJ1-5; CDR3 protein: CASSEFPSNQPQHF; CDR3 DNA: TGTGCCAGCAGTGAGTTTCCTAGCAATCAGCCCCAGCATTTT
D gene: -; clone size: few; V gene: TRBV29-1; J gene: TRBJ2-2; CDR3 protein: CSVLGERRELFF; CDR3 DNA: TGCAGCGTCCTCGGGGAGAGAAGGGAGCTGTTTTTT
D gene: -; clone size: few; V gene: TRBV25-1; J gene: TRBJ2-5; CDR3 protein: CASGPTGQETQYF; CDR3 DNA: TGTGCCAGCGGCCCTACAGGGCAAGAGACCCAGTACTTC
D gene: TRBD1; clone size: few; V gene: TRBV15; J gene: TRBJ2-7; CDR3 protein: CATSRVGTGNYEQYF; CDR3 DNA: TGTGCCACCAGCAGAGTCGGGACAGGGAATTACGAGCAGTACTTC
D gene: TRBD2; clone size: -; V gene: TRBV9; J gene: TRBJ2-3; CDR3 protein: CASSFGLADTDTQYF; CDR3 DNA: TGTGCCAGCTCCTTTGGACTAGCGGACACAGATACGCAGTATTTT
D gene: -; clone size: many; V gene: TRBV14; J gene: TRBJ2-1; CDR3 protein: CASSSRTKRQFF; CDR3 DNA: TGTGCCAGCAGCTCCCGGACTAAACGGCAGTTCTTC
D gene: -; clone size: -; V gene: TRBV6-1; J gene: TRBJ2-7; CDR3 protein: CASSGTWGGRGKEQYF; CDR3 DNA: TGTGCCAGCAGTGGGACGTGGGGCGGTAGGGGGAAGGAGCAGTACTTC
D gene: -; clone size: few; V gene: TRBV4-1; J gene: TRBJ2-7; CDR3 protein: CASSQEDIYEQYF; CDR3 DNA: TGCGCCAGCAGCCAAGAAGACATCTACGAGCAGTACTTC
D gene: TRBD1; clone size: -; V gene: TRBV15; J gene: TRBJ1-4; CDR3 protein: CATSSAPGGGYKKLFF; CDR3 DNA: TGTGCCACCAGCAGCGCCCCAGGGGGCGGTTACAAAAAACTGTTTTTT